These T cell receptor beta chains were read from a single sample in a study of blood T cell repertoires in COVID-19. Assay used: immunoSEQ multiplex PCR; TCRdb lists only in-frame clones, some missing. Seen here are 250,000 to 300,000 clones, about 87% observed once, and the top ten hold 1.5%. Sequencing was performed on peripheral blood. These receptors were taken from a woman between 40 and 55 years old who had recovered from COVID-19. Both conserved end residues are part of each CDR3. Each record gives: D gene, V gene, clone size, J gene, CDR3 protein, CDR3 DNA. D genes are given only for firm matches. Where a row states a size, it is once, few, many or the class of an expanded clone; other rows omit it.

TRBD1,TRBV7-6,.,TRBJ1-6,CASSLEAGGSYNSPLHF,TGTGCCAGCAGCTTAGAGGCAGGGGGCTCCTATAATTCACCCCTCCACTTT
.,TRBV5-5,.,TRBJ2-2,CASSSGGFTGELFF,TGTGCCAGCAGCTCTGGAGGCTTCACCGGGGAGCTGTTTTTT
TRBD2,TRBV28,few,TRBJ2-7,CASSLTSGVDGYEQYF,TGTGCCAGCAGTTTAACTAGCGGGGTGGATGGTTACGAGCAGTACTTC
.,TRBV11-2,.,TRBJ1-2,CASSADWGVYGYTF,TGTGCCAGCAGCGCCGATTGGGGCGTCTATGGCTACACCTTC
TRBD1,TRBV5-1,.,TRBJ1-3,CASSFQGGASGNTIYF,TGCGCCAGCAGCTTCCAAGGGGGCGCGTCTGGAAACACCATATATTTT
.,TRBV5-6,.,TRBJ1-1,CASSRTLNTEAFF,TGTGCCAGCAGCCGCACACTGAACACTGAAGCTTTCTTT
.,TRBV6-2/TRBV6-3,.,TRBJ2-7,CASSYSSQRSYEQYF,TGTGCCAGCAGTTACTCGAGCCAGCGCTCCTACGAGCAGTACTTC
.,TRBV3-1/TRBV3-2,.,TRBJ1-6,CASSLITRAPLHF,TGTGCCAGCAGCCTCATCACTCGCGCACCCCTCCACTTT
TRBD1,TRBV5-1,.,TRBJ2-5,CASSLTGNGGETQYF,TGCGCCAGCAGCCTGACAGGGAATGGTGGGGAGACCCAGTACTTC
.,TRBV9,.,TRBJ1-5,CASSVGSLNQPQHF,TGTGCCAGCAGCGTAGGCAGTCTCAATCAGCCCCAGCATTTT
TRBD1,TRBV3-1/TRBV3-2,once,TRBJ1-2,CASSRGTGNGYTF,TGTGCCAGCAGCCGAGGGACAGGGAACGGCTACACCTTC
TRBD1,TRBV2,.,TRBJ1-2,CASSPGGYYGYTF,TGTGCCAGCAGTCCAGGGGGGTACTATGGCTACACCTTC
TRBD2,TRBV10-3,.,TRBJ2-1,CANSPGLAGGPSYNEQFF,TGTGCCAACTCCCCGGGACTAGCGGGGGGGCCATCCTACAATGAGCAGTTCTTC
.,TRBV5-6,few,TRBJ2-2,CASGPTGIPGELFF,TGTGCCAGCGGTCCCACAGGGATTCCCGGGGAGCTGTTTTTT
TRBD1,TRBV30,.,TRBJ2-7,CAWRQGAGEQYF,TGTGCCTGGAGACAGGGGGCGGGCGAGCAGTACTTC
.,TRBV15,.,TRBJ1-2,CATSRTLTGNYGYTF,TGTGCCACCAGCAGGACCCTGACAGGAAACTATGGCTACACCTTC
.,TRBV7-9,.,TRBJ1-4,CASSSPGAAGEKLFF,TGTGCCAGCAGCTCACCAGGCGCCGCGGGAGAAAAACTGTTTTTT
.,TRBV9,.,TRBJ1-1,CASSVDPSGRVNTEAFF,TGTGCCAGCAGCGTCGATCCCTCTGGCAGGGTGAACACTGAAGCTTTCTTT
.,TRBV6-5,.,TRBJ2-5,CASSYGAGPTRETQYF,TGTGCCAGCAGTTACGGGGCGGGACCCACCCGGGAGACCCAGTACTTC
.,TRBV7-7,.,TRBJ1-1,CASSPTQTSTEAFF,TGTGCCAGCAGCCCTACTCAGACATCCACTGAAGCTTTCTTT
.,TRBV6-1,.,TRBJ1-5,CASSEVTAYNQPQHF,TGTGCCAGCAGTGAAGTGACAGCGTACAATCAGCCCCAGCATTTT
.,TRBV5-1,.,TRBJ1-6,CASSFISSSYNSPLHF,TGCGCCAGCAGCTTCATTAGTAGCTCCTATAATTCACCCCTCCACTTT
TRBD2,TRBV6-1,.,TRBJ2-4,CASSDGGAINIQYF,TGTGCCAGCAGTGACGGGGGGGCAATAAACATTCAGTACTTC
.,TRBV9,.,TRBJ2-2,CASSLQGNTGELFF,TGTGCCAGCAGCCTCCAGGGAAACACCGGGGAGCTGTTTTTT
.,TRBV5-4,once,TRBJ2-1,CASSLSSAGYNEQFF,TGTGCCAGCAGCTTAAGTAGCGCAGGCTACAATGAGCAGTTCTTC
TRBD1,TRBV7-9,.,TRBJ1-1,CASSTTGGEAFF,TGTGCCAGCAGCACCACAGGGGGTGAAGCTTTCTTT
TRBD2,TRBV7-2,.,TRBJ2-7,CASSLATSSGAIYEQYF,TGTGCCAGCAGCTTAGCGACCAGCAGCGGGGCGATCTACGAGCAGTACTTC
TRBD1,TRBV7-6,few,TRBJ2-3,CASSSLLTGTAQYF,TGTGCCAGCAGCTCCCTTCTTACCGGGACAGCGCAGTATTTT
.,TRBV15,.,TRBJ2-1,CATSREASTHNEQFF,TGTGCCACCAGCAGAGAAGCCTCCACCCACAATGAGCAGTTCTTC
TRBD2,TRBV5-1,once,TRBJ2-1,CASSWTSGGAGYNEQFF,TGCGCCAGCAGCTGGACTAGCGGGGGGGCCGGTTACAATGAGCAGTTCTTC
.,TRBV5-1,.,TRBJ1-3,CASSFGSYSGNTIYF,TGCGCCAGCAGCTTTGGCAGTTACTCTGGAAACACCATATATTTT
.,TRBV18,.,TRBJ2-7,CASSPGGPTYEQYF,TGTGCCAGCTCACCAGGAGGACCGACCTACGAGCAGTACTTC
TRBD1,TRBV6-5,.,TRBJ1-1,CASSSVRQGNTEAFF,TGTGCCAGCAGTTCCGTGAGACAGGGGAACACTGAAGCTTTCTTT
.,TRBV11-2,.,TRBJ1-1,CASSLVRVWTEAFF,TGTGCCAGCAGCTTAGTCAGGGTGTGGACTGAAGCTTTCTTT
TRBD1,TRBV13,once,TRBJ2-7,CASSSRQGPPYEQYF,TGTGCCAGCAGCTCACGACAGGGGCCCCCCTACGAGCAGTACTTC
.,TRBV20-1,.,TRBJ1-1,CSASQGFEAFF,TGCAGTGCTAGTCAGGGCTTCGAAGCTTTCTTT
.,TRBV2,once,TRBJ2-1,CASSPVGASYNEQFF,TGTGCCAGCAGTCCGGTGGGGGCCTCCTACAATGAGCAGTTCTTC
.,TRBV6-5,.,TRBJ1-1,CASTRAWGGVTEAFF,TGTGCCAGCACCCGGGCCTGGGGAGGGGTCACTGAAGCTTTCTTT
.,TRBV7-2,.,TRBJ2-5,CASSPRPEAQYF,TGTGCCAGCAGCCCCAGACCGGAGGCCCAGTACTTC
TRBD1,TRBV5-6,.,TRBJ1-2,CASSFFRTGGRGYTF,TGTGCCAGCAGCTTTTTTCGGACAGGGGGCCGTGGCTACACCTTC
.,TRBV10-3,once,TRBJ1-5,CAISEGLSYSNQPQHF,TGTGCCATCAGTGAGGGGCTGAGTTATAGCAATCAGCCCCAGCATTTT
.,TRBV24-1,.,TRBJ2-3,CATSDPGITGTDTQYF,TGTGCCACCAGTGACCCCGGTATAACTGGCACAGATACGCAGTATTTT
TRBD1,TRBV5-4,.,TRBJ2-7,CASSPSGQGLWEQYF,TGTGCCAGCAGCCCAAGCGGACAGGGTCTTTGGGAGCAGTACTTC
TRBD2,TRBV4-1,.,TRBJ2-3,CASSPVAGVPTDTQYF,TGCGCCAGCAGCCCGGTAGCGGGGGTGCCCACAGATACGCAGTATTTT
TRBD1,TRBV19,.,TRBJ1-2,CASSPDRGVGDGYTF,TGTGCCAGTAGTCCGGACAGGGGGGTAGGAGATGGCTACACCTTC
TRBD1,TRBV6-5,.,TRBJ1-6,CASRMTGGNSPLHF,TGTGCCAGCAGGATGACAGGGGGAAATTCACCCCTCCACTTT
TRBD1,TRBV18,.,TRBJ2-7,CASSPGTGTYEQYF,TGTGCCAGCTCACCAGGGACAGGGACCTACGAGCAGTACTTC
TRBD1,TRBV4-2,.,TRBJ2-2,CASSRGGPNTGELFF,TGTGCCAGCAGCCGAGGGGGCCCGAACACCGGGGAGCTGTTTTTT